One T cell receptor beta chain is described in this entry. A single count supports this clone. Its antigen specificity is not known. The input lacks base qualities; no much larger clone sits a single base away. Spanning cysteine to phenylalanine, the CDR3 consists of 15 amino acids. Here the CDR3 DNA is all that survives: 45 bases in frame from base 1. Trimming takes 4 bases off V and 1 base off J; junction bases not matched to a gene: 5. In the germline V gene, CDR1 corresponds to MNHEY and CDR2 to SVGEGT. This specimen comes from a study of blood T cell repertoires in COVID-19 (TCRdb year 2020). For the study in its entirety: The collaborator samples originated in the United States, Italy and Spain and spanned the acute and convalescent phases of COVID-19. The prospective study material was composed of cDNA or gDNA derived from T cells, B-cell-depleted T cells, or PBMCs. Deeply sampled blood TCRbeta repertoires from subjects exposed to, actively infected with, or recovered from COVID-19 were included in the dataset. The repertoires were made available in a free public database intended to serve as a resource for research on the immune response to SARS-CoV-2. The samples were drawn from two sources: the first 160 participants of the ongoing ImmuneRACE study, and about 1,300 subjects contributed by 6 global collaborators. Sample metadata almost always included a de-identified subject ID, COVID-19 status, age in years and sex. Where available, HLA class I and class II types were taken from metadata supplied by the sample provider and were not determined by assay-based typing. Findings and caveats that apply to the study as a whole: The quantity of clinical and demographic metadata differed by source and by participant and was supplied without curation.

The collaborating institutions used their own protocols to collect whole blood in K2EDTA tubes. Collaborator samples were shipped for TCRbeta analysis as frozen whole blood, isolated PBMCs, or DNA extracted from either sample type. TCRbeta CDR3 regions were amplified from genomic DNA by means of the immunoSEQ Assay, a bias-controlled multiplex PCR. The original pipeline was this. Nucleated cell counts per sample were estimated from amplification of reference gene primers within the assay. Sequence reads were collapsed and filtered to measure the absolute abundance of every unique TCRbeta CDR3 rearrangement. For each sample, productive Simpson clonality was calculated by taking the square root of Simpson's diversity index across productive rearrangements. TCRdb took this table from immuneACCESS and kept in-frame rearrangements with V and J called. Such tables lack part of the clones; where checked against another copy, unresolved V genes explain under half of the gap, and the rest is unexplained. V and J calls and clone size are those listed in that table; D and trimming were worked out from the DNA. The sample data list about 240,000 clones, and 86% of these were observed just once. The leading ten clones occupy roughly 5.8% of the sample.

Material: peripheral blood. This receptor chain uses TRBV6-2 or TRBV6-3 and TRBJ2-7, and 9 junction bases match TRBD2. This TCR derives from a man aged 55 to 69 with acute or convalescent COVID-19. The DNA is as follows: TGTGCCAGCAGTTTTCTAGCGGGAAGTTCCTACGAGCAGTACTTC. Translated, this is CASSFLAGSSYEQYF.